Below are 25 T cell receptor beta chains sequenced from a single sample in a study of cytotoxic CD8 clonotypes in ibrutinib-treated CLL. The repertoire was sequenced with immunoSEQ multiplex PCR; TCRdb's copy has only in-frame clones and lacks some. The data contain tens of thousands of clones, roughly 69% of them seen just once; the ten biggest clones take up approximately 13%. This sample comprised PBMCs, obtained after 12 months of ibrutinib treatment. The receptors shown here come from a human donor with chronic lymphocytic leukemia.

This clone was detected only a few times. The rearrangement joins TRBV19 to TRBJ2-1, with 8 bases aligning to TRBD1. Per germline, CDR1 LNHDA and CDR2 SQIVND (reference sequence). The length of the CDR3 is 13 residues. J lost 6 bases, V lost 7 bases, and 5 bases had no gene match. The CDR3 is CASMGTGLNEQFF. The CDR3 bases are TGTGCCAGTATGGGGACAGGCCTCAATGAGCAGTTCTTC.

For the CDR3, the DNA is TGTGCCAGCAGTCACGCGGGACAGGGAGGAACTGAAGCTTTCTTT. Amino acid sequence: CASSHAGQGGTEAFF. This chain joins TRBV6-5 and TRBJ1-1; 9 positions agree with TRBD1. From germline, CDR1 is MNHEY and CDR2 SVGAGI. V shed 5 bases, J shed 5 bases, and the junction held 9 bases outside the gene matches. This CDR3 region has 15 residues.

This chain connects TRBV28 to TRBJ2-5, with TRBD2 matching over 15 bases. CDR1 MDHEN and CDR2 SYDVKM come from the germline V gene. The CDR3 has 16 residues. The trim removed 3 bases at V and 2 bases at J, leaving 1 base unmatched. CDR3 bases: TGTGCCAGCAGTTTGGGACTAGCGGGAGGACAAGAGACCCAGTACTTC. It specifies CASSLGLAGGQETQYF.

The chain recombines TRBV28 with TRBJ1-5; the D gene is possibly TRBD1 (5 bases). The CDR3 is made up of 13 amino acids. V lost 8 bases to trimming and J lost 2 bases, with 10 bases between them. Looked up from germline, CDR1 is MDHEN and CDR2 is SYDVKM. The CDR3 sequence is CASFGTRNQPQHF. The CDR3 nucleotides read TGTGCCAGCTTCGGGACCCGCAATCAGCCCCAGCATTTT.

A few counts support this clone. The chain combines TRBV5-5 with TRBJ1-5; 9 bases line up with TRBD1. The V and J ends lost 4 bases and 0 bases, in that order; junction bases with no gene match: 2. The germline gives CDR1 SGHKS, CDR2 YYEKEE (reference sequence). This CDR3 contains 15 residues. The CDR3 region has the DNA TGTGCCAGCAGCAGGGACAGGGTTAGCAATCAGCCCCAGCATTTT. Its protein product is CASSRDRVSNQPQHF.

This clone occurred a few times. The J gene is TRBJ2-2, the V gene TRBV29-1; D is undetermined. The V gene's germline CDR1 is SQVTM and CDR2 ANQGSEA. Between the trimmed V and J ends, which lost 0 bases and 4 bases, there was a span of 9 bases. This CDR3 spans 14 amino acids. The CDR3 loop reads CSVEDGQITGELFF. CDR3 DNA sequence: TGCAGCGTTGAAGATGGGCAGATCACCGGGGAGCTGTTTTTT.

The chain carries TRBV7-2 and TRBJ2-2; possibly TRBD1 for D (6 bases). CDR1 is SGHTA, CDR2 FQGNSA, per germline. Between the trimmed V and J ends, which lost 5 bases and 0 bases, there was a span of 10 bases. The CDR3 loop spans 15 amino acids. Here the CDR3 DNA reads TGTGCCAGCAGCCCGTGGACAGCGAACACCGGGGAGCTGTTTTTT. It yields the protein CASSPWTANTGELFF.

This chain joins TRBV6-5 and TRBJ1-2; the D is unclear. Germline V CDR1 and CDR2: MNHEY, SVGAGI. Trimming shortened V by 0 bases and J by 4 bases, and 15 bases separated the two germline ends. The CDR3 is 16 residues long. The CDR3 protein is CASSYSRRQLSYGYTF. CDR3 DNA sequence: TGTGCCAGCAGTTACTCGAGGAGGCAATTGAGCTATGGCTACACCTTC.

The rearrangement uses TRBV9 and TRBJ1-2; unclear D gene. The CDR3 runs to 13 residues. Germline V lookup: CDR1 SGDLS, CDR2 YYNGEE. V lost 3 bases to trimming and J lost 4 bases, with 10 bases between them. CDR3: CASSGSSAYGYTF. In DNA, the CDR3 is TGTGCCAGCAGCGGCAGTTCCGCCTATGGCTACACCTTC.

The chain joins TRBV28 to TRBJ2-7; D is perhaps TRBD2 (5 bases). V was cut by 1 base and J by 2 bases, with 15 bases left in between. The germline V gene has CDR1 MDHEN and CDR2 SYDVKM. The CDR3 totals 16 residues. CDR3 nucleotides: TGTGCCAGCAGTTTATATAGGGTGGGAGTCCCCTACGAGCAGTACTTC. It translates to CASSLYRVGVPYEQYF.

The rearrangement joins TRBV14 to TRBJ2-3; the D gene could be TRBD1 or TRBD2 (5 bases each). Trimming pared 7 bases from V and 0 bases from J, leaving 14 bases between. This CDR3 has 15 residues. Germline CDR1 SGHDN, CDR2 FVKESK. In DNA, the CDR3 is TGTGCCAGCAACCGGGGCGGACGCAGCACAGATACGCAGTATTTT. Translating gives CASNRGGRSTDTQYF.

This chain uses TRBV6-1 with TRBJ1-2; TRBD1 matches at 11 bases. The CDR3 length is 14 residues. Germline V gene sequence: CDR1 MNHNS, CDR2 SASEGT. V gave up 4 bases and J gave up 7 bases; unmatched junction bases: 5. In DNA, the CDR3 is TGTGCCAGCAGTGGTTGGGGACAGGGGGGTGGCTACACCTTC. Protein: CASSGWGQGGGYTF.

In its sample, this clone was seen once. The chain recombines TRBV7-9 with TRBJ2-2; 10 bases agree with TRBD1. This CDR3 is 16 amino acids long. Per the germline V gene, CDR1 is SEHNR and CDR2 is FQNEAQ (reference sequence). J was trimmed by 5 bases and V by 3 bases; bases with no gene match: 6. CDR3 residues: CASSFLDRGITGELFF. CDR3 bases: TGTGCCAGCAGCTTCCTGGACAGGGGGATTACCGGGGAGCTGTTTTTT.

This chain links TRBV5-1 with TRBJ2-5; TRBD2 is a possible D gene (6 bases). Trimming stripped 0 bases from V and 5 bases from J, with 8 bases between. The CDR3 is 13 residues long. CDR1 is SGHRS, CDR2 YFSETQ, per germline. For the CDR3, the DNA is TGCGCCAGCAGCTTGGAGGAGGGTGAGACCCAGTACTTC. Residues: CASSLEEGETQYF.

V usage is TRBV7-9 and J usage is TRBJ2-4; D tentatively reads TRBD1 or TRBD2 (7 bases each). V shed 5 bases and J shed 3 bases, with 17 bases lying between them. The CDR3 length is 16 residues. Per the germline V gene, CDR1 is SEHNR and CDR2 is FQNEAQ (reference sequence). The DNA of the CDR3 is TGTGCCAGCAGCCATTCCAGGGGGGGCGGCAAAAACATTCAGTACTTC. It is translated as CASSHSRGGGKNIQYF.

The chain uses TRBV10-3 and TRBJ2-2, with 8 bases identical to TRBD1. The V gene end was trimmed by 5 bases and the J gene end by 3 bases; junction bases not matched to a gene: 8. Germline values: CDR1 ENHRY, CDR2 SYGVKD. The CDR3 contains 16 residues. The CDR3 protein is CAISPGTGGDTGELFF. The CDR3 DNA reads TGTGCCATCAGTCCTGGGACAGGCGGCGACACCGGGGAGCTGTTTTTT.

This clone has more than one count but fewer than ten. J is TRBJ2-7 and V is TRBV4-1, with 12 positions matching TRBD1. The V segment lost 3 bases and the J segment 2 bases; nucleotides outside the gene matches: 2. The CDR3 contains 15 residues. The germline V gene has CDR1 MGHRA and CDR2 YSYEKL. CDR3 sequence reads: CASSHGTGGTYEQYF. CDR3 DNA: TGCGCCAGCAGCCACGGGACAGGGGGCACCTACGAGCAGTACTTC.

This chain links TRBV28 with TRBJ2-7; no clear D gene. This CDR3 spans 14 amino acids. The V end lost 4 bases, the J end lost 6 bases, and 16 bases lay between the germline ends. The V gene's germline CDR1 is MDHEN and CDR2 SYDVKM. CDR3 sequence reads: CASSYGRPGSEQYF. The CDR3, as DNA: TGTGCCAGCAGTTATGGCCGTCCAGGCTCCGAGCAGTACTTC.

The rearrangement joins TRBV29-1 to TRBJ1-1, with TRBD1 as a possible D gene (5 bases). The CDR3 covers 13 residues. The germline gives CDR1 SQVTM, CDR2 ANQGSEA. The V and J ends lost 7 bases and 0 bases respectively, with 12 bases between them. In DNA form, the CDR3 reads TGCAGCGCCAGACAGCTAATGAACACTGAAGCTTTCTTT. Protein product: CSARQLMNTEAFF.

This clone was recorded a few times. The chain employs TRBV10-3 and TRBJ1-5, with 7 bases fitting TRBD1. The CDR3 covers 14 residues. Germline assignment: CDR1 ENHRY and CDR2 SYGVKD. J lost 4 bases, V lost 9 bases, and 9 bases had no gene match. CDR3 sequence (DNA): TGTGCCATTTGTAGGGGGCCAGGAAATCAGCCCCAGCATTTT. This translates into CAICRGPGNQPQHF.

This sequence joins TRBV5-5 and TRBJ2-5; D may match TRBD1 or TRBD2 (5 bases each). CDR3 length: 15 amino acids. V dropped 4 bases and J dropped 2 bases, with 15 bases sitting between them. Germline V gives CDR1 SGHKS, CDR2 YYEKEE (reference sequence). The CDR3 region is CASSIGTVIQETQYF. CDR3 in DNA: TGTGCCAGCAGCATCGGGACGGTTATACAAGAGACCCAGTACTTC. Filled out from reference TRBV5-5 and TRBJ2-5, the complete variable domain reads DAGVTQSPTHLIKTRGQQVTLRCSPISGHKSVSWYQQVLGQGPQFIFQYYEKEERGRGNFPDRFSARQFPNYSSELNVNALLLGDSALYLCASSIGTVIQETQYFGPGTRLLVL.

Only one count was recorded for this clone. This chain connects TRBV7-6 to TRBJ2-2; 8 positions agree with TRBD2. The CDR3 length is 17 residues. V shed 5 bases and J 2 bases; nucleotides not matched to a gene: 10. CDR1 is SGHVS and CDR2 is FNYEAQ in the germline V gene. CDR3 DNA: TGTGCCAGCAGCACCCCAACTAGCGGAGTTAACACCGGGGAGCTGTTTTTT. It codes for CASSTPTSGVNTGELFF.

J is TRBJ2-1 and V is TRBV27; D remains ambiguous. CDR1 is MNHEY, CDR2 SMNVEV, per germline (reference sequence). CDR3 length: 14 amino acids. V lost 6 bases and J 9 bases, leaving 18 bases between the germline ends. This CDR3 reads CASSPTMTEAEQFF. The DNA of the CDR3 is TGTGCCAGCAGCCCTACTATGACCGAAGCTGAGCAGTTCTTC.

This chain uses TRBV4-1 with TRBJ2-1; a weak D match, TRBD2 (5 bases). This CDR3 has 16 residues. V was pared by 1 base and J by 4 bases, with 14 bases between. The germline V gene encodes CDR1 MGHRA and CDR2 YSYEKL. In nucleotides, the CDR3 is TGCGCCAGCAGCCAAGCCGCGCGGGTTGGGTACAATGAGCAGTTCTTC. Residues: CASSQAARVGYNEQFF.

DNA of the CDR3: TGTGCCACTTGGACGGGACAGGGGGTGCGGGAGACCCAGTACTTC. This codes for CATWTGQGVRETQYF. V usage is TRBV28 and J usage is TRBJ2-5; 11 nucleotides align to TRBD1. This CDR3 contains 15 residues. The J segment lost 5 bases and the V segment lost 10 bases, leaving 12 bases of the junction unmatched. The germline gives CDR1 MDHEN, CDR2 SYDVKM.